This T cell receptor beta chain was sequenced for a study of T-cell memory formation after mild COVID-19. Notes on the study in general: Clones which contracted sat mainly in CM and EM if CD4+, and in EMRA if CD8+. Among clones contracting day 15 to 85, CD4/CD8 was balanced, whereas later expanders leaned CD4+.

Constant-segment primers served in 5'RACE that generated TCR alpha and TCR beta cDNA libraries bearing sample barcodes and UMIs. TCRdb re-called the 5' RACE reads through MiXCR, storing one row per CDR3 protein. Here the sample spans hundreds of thousands of distinct CDR3 sequences, roughly 20% being singletons. V gave up 4 bases and J gave up 6 bases, with 10 bases separating them. CDR1 and CDR2 (germline): SNHLY, FYNNEI. The CDR3 is made up of 13 amino acids. This clonotype has only a few counts. Its cognate antigen is unknown. The receptor's source is an adult woman who had mild COVID-19 (a few samples of this study predate the infection). Cell type and time point are not known. The sequenced sample consisted of PBMCs or a T cell subset sorted from them (not recorded which). J is TRBJ2-1 and V is TRBV2, with no clear D. Here the CDR3 DNA reads TGTGCCAGCAGTGCCACTCCCGGCAATGAGCAGTTCTTC. Amino acids: CASSATPGNEQFF.